This T cell receptor (beta chain) stems from a study of cytomegalovirus exposure and HLA in healthy donors. The CDR3 consists of 15 residues. Germline assignment: CDR1 SQVTM and CDR2 ANQGSEA. The junction had 10 bases not matched to a gene; V was cut back by 3 bases and J by 4 bases. PCR amplification relied on 60 Vbeta primers (plus 13 Jbeta primers). Sequenced by immunoSEQ multiplex PCR; TCRdb stores in-frame clones only, minus some. The sample has some 80,000 clones, more than 50% seen once. V is TRBV29-1 and J is TRBJ1-2; TRBD1 matches 8 bases. Material: PBMCs. This TCR was sampled from a male donor in good health and CMV-seropositive. The CDR3 sequence is CSVELTGTGGYGYTF. DNA of the CDR3: TGCAGCGTTGAGCTAACCGGGACAGGAGGCTATGGCTACACCTTC.